One and the same sample provided the 17 T cell receptor beta chains below, sequenced in a study of blood T cell repertoires in COVID-19. The assay was immunoSEQ multiplex PCR, and TCRdb's table has in-frame clones only and misses some. The sample has over 600,000 clones, 70% to 90% seen once. Sequencing input: peripheral blood. The receptors here all came from a woman aged 18-29 years with acute or convalescent COVID-19.

The V and J genes are TRBV29-1 and TRBJ1-2, with 8 bases identical to TRBD1. The V segment lost 1 base and the J segment 7 bases; nucleotides outside the gene matches: 5. CDR3 length: 13 amino acids. Germline values: CDR1 SQVTM, CDR2 ANQGSEA. The CDR3 is CSVEGQGALGYTF. The CDR3 DNA follows: TGCAGCGTTGAAGGGCAGGGGGCGCTTGGCTACACCTTC.

The chain has TRBV6-5 and TRBJ1-1; 8 positions agree with TRBD1. V lost 4 bases and J lost 1; bases outside the gene matches: 8. CDR3 length equals 16 residues. Germline values: CDR1 MNHEY, CDR2 SVGAGI. The CDR3 region has the DNA TGTGCCAGCAGTTTCAGCACAGGGGGGGGGAACACTGAAGCTTTCTTT. It codes for CASSFSTGGGNTEAFF.

The J gene is TRBJ1-5, the V gene TRBV4-1; a possible D gene is TRBD1 (5 bases). CDR1 MGHRA and CDR2 YSYEKL come from the germline V gene. This CDR3 is 14 amino acids long. With 6 bases removed from V and 1 base from J, the gap between germline ends came to 10 bases. CDR3 loop: CASRPSGSNQPQHF. The CDR3 coding sequence is TGCGCCAGCAGGCCGTCAGGGAGCAATCAGCCCCAGCATTTT.

The gene calls are TRBV4-2 and TRBJ2-3; 10 bases line up with TRBD1. This CDR3 has 17 residues. Germline trimming cut 3 bases from V and 2 bases from J; bases unmatched to any gene: 8. The germline V gene encodes CDR1 LGHNA and CDR2 YNFKEQ. The CDR3 bases are TGTGCCAGCAGCCAGATCGCCGGGACAGGGGACACAGATACGCAGTATTTT. The encoded protein is CASSQIAGTGDTDTQYF.

V is TRBV7-8 and J is TRBJ2-7; D is ambiguous. CDR1 and CDR2 (germline): SGHVS, FQNEAQ. Trimming stripped 7 bases from V and 0 bases from J, with 13 bases between. The CDR3 length is 14 residues. The CDR3, as DNA: TGTGCCAGCACATCCGACAAGTCCTCCTACGAGCAGTACTTC. This encodes CASTSDKSSYEQYF.

The V call is TRBV7-7, the J call TRBJ2-1, with D perhaps TRBD1 (7 bases). Germline lookup yields CDR1 SSHAT and CDR2 FNYEAQ (reference sequence). This CDR3 contains 15 residues. The V end lost 2 bases, the J end lost 10 bases, and 18 bases lay between the germline ends. The CDR3 bases are TGTGCCAGCAGCTTAATGCAGGGGGGTCTAACCGAGCAGTTCTTC. Translated: CASSLMQGGLTEQFF.

The chain uses TRBV2 and TRBJ2-7, with a tentative D call TRBD2 (5 bases). Trimming took off 4 bases at V and 4 bases at J, with 14 bases between the two ends. CDR3 length: 14 residues. CDR1 is SNHLY and CDR2 is FYNNEI in the germline V gene. In nucleotides, the CDR3 is TGTGCCAGCAGTGCGCCCCGGGGTTCGTACGAGCAGTACTTC. This codes for CASSAPRGSYEQYF.

The gene calls are TRBV12-3 or TRBV12-4 and TRBJ1-2; 7 bases are shared with TRBD1. The CDR3 contains 13 residues. J was trimmed by 5 bases and V by 4 bases; bases with no gene match: 4. The CDR3, as DNA: TGTGCCAGCAGTTGGGGGACAGAGTATGGCTACACCTTC. Translation gives CASSWGTEYGYTF.

The chain has TRBV6-5 and TRBJ2-3; D is perhaps TRBD1 (6 bases). Trimming left V 5 bases short and J 2 bases short, with 14 bases between. Germline V gene sequence: CDR1 MNHEY, CDR2 SVGAGI. This CDR3 has 15 residues. CDR3 sequence (DNA): TGTGCCAGCAGTACCCGGGACACTGACACAGATACGCAGTATTTT. This codes for CASSTRDTDTDTQYF.

The chain has TRBV29-1 and TRBJ2-3; the D is unclear. With 1 base removed from V and 5 bases from J, the gap between germline ends came to 10 bases. Germline assignment: CDR1 SQVTM and CDR2 ANQGSEA. CDR3 size: 13 residues. CDR3 DNA sequence: TGCAGCGTTGAAGGACTTACTGTAGATACGCAGTATTTT. It codes for CSVEGLTVDTQYF.

The genes are TRBV5-1 and TRBJ1-4, with D unresolved. Trimming removed 4 bases at V and 7 bases at J, with 14 bases between. The CDR3 runs 14 residues. Germline lookup yields CDR1 SGHRS and CDR2 YFSETQ. CDR3 region: CASSPEGDGEKLFF. For the CDR3, the DNA is TGCGCCAGCAGCCCCGAGGGTGATGGTGAAAAACTGTTTTTT.

The chain uses TRBV7-9 and TRBJ2-7; no definite D call. This CDR3 is built from 12 residues. From germline, CDR1 is SEHNR and CDR2 FQNEAQ (reference sequence). V dropped 5 bases and J dropped 6 bases, with 11 bases sitting between them. Here the CDR3 reads CASSIRSSEQYF. The CDR3, as DNA: TGTGCCAGCAGCATCCGGTCAAGCGAGCAGTACTTC.

The chain uses TRBV5-1 and TRBJ2-2; 11 bases are a match to TRBD1. Germline V lookup: CDR1 SGHRS, CDR2 YFSETQ. V lost 3 bases to trimming and J lost 3 bases; unmatched junction nucleotides: 1. The CDR3 contains 15 residues. The CDR3 loop is CASSWTGGYTGELFF. CDR3 sequence (DNA): TGCGCCAGCAGCTGGACAGGGGGCTACACCGGGGAGCTGTTTTTT.

This clone was recorded only once. The chain combines TRBV2 with TRBJ1-5, with TRBD1 matching 8 bases. Germline loops: CDR1 SNHLY, CDR2 FYNNEI. This CDR3 is built from 15 residues. V was clipped by 6 bases and J by 1 base; unmatched bases: 5. The CDR3 bases are TGTGCCAGCAGAAACAGGGGGGGGAGCAATCAGCCCCAGCATTTT. Amino acids: CASRNRGGSNQPQHF.

This chain uses TRBV7-9 with TRBJ2-5, with 7 nucleotides matching TRBD1. Germline V lookup: CDR1 SEHNR, CDR2 FQNEAQ (reference sequence). V shed 4 bases and J 2 bases; nucleotides not matched to a gene: 7. The CDR3 totals 15 residues. CDR3: CASSSTGSEQETQYF. CDR3 in DNA: TGTGCCAGCAGCTCGACAGGGTCCGAACAAGAGACCCAGTACTTC.

This clone was seen only once. This chain connects TRBV23-1 to TRBJ2-2; no clear D gene. TRBV23-1 is an ORF; its function is uncertain. V gave up 0 bases and J gave up 7 bases, with 12 bases separating them. This CDR3 region has 15 residues. CDR3 sequence: CASSQSSERSGELFF. DNA of the CDR3: TGCGCCAGCAGTCAATCTTCGGAGCGTAGCGGGGAGCTGTTTTTT.

The V call is TRBV4-3, the J call TRBJ1-1; 8 bases are shared with TRBD1. The J segment lost 5 bases and the V segment lost 1 base, leaving 15 bases of the junction unmatched. Germline V gene sequence: CDR1 LGHNA, CDR2 YSLEER. CDR3 length: 18 residues. This CDR3 reads CASSQGGAGGVVWTEAFF. The DNA of the CDR3 is TGCGCCAGCAGCCAAGGCGGGGCAGGGGGCGTAGTGTGGACTGAAGCTTTCTTT.